This paragraph covers one T cell receptor (beta chain) sequence. There is no known antigen for this receptor. It has no much larger one-base neighbor in the sample; base qualities were not kept. Each collaborating institution followed its own protocols to collect whole blood in K2EDTA tubes. Collaborator samples were shipped for TCRbeta analysis as frozen whole blood, isolated PBMCs, or DNA extracted from either sample type. TCRbeta CDR3 regions were amplified from genomic DNA by means of the immunoSEQ Assay, a bias-controlled multiplex PCR. The source study handled its data this way. Nucleated cell counts per sample were estimated from amplification of reference gene primers within the assay. Sequence reads were collapsed and filtered to measure the absolute abundance of every unique TCRbeta CDR3 rearrangement. For each sample, productive Simpson clonality was calculated as the square root of Simpson's diversity index over productive rearrangements. TCRdb obtained this table from immuneACCESS and retained in-frame rearrangements with V and J assigned. These tables miss some clones; where compared with another copy, unresolved V genes account for less than half of the shortfall, and the remainder is unexplained. The DNA was the basis for D and trimming; V, J and clone size are from that table. Present in this sample are 75,000 to 95,000 clones, 85% to 95% of which were seen just once. The ten largest clones capture under 2% of the sample.

V and J are trimmed by 3 bases and 6 bases, and the gene matches miss 6 bases of the junction. From a lookup of the germline V gene (reference sequence), CDR1 and CDR2 are PRHDT and FYEKMQ. The CDR3 numbers 14 residues from cysteine through phenylalanine. Only the CDR3 DNA stays, 42 bases, in frame from base 1. These data originate in a study of blood T cell repertoires in COVID-19 (dated by TCRdb to about 2020). Looking at the study overall: Samples from collaborators originated in the United States, Italy and Spain and spanned both the acute and convalescent phases of COVID-19. The repertoires were released in a freely available public database intended as a resource for research on the immune response to SARS-CoV-2. The prospective study material was composed of cDNA or gDNA derived from T cells, B-cell-depleted T cells, or PBMCs. Subjects who had been exposed to COVID-19, were actively infected with it, or had recovered from it provided the deeply sampled blood TCRbeta repertoires that made up the dataset. The samples were drawn from the first 160 participants of the ongoing ImmuneRACE study and from over 950 subjects provided by 6 global collaborators. Where available, HLA class I and class II types were taken from metadata supplied by the sample provider and were not determined by assay-based typing. Sample metadata almost always included a de-identified subject ID, COVID-19 status, age in years and sex.

Broad study findings and their caveats: The quantity of clinical and demographic metadata differed by source and by participant and was supplied without curation.

The sequenced material came from peripheral blood. The origin of this receptor is a man between 60 and 75 years old with acute or convalescent COVID-19. The V and J segments used are TRBV13 and TRBJ2-5; 8 central nucleotides agree with TRBD1. The bases are TGTGCCAGCAGCTTGCTGGACAGGGAGCAGACCCAGTACTTC. This encodes CASSLLDREQTQYF.